Sequencing of this TCR beta chain was carried out in a study of Ad26.COV2.S vaccination and SARS-CoV-2 variants. Findings of the study overall: Participants in the vaccine arm had higher spike-specific TCR breadth; placebo recipients had lower.

Repertoires were generated with immunoSEQ multiplex PCR, while TCRdb's copy carries only in-frame clones and drops some. The sample contains some 190,000 clones, around 88% of which appear only once. About this clone: Its antigen is currently unknown.

With V trimmed by 5 bases and J by 0 bases, 10 bases remained unmatched. The CDR3 spans 17 residues. The germline V gene has CDR1 SEHNR and CDR2 FQNEAQ (reference sequence). This specimen consisted of peripheral blood, obtained after recovery from COVID-19. This sequence was found in a human donor who had recovered from COVID-19. The chain has TRBV7-9 and TRBJ2-5; TRBD1 matches at 9 bases. This chain's CDR3 is CASSIPGQGLYQETQYF. The CDR3 DNA reads TGTGCCAGCAGCATACCGGGACAGGGATTGTACCAAGAGACCCAGTACTTC.